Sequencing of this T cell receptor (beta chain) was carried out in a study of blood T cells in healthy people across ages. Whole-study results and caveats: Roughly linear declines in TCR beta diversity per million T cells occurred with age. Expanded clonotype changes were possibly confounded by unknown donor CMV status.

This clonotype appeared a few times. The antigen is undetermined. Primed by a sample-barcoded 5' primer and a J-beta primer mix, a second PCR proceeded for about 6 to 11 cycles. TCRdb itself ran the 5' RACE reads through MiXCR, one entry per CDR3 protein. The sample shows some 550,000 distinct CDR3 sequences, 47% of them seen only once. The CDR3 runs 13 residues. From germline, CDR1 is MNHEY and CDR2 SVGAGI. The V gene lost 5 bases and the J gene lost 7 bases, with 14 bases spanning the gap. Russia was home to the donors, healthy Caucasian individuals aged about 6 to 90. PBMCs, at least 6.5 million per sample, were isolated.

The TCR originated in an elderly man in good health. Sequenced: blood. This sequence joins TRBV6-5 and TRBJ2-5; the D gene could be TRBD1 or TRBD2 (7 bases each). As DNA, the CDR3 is TGTGCCAGCAGTCGACAGGGAGGGAGGACCCAGTACTTC. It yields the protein CASSRQGGRTQYF.